Here is one TCR beta chain with its context. This record comes from a study of blood T cell repertoires in COVID-19. Here immunoSEQ multiplex PCR was the method, and the copy in TCRdb shows in-frame clones only, minus some. The table lists around 190,000 clones, 84% of them singletons. V was cut by 4 bases and J by 5 bases, with 17 bases left in between. CDR3 length: 15 amino acids. Germline V gene data show CDR1 as SGHTA and CDR2 as FQGNSA. The clonotype was recovered from a woman aged 25 to 45 who had been exposed to COVID-19. The sequenced sample consisted of PBMCs or T cells enriched from blood (not recorded which). The genes are TRBV7-2 and TRBJ1-1; unclear D gene. Written as DNA, the CDR3 is TGTGCCAGCAGCTCACCGACCGGATTGAGGACTGAAGCTTTCTTT. It translates to CASSSPTGLRTEAFF.